The TCR beta chain described here comes from a study of blood T cell repertoires in COVID-19. Data came from immunoSEQ multiplex PCR; TCRdb stores just in-frame clones and leaves some out. This sample has about 230,000 clones, with roughly 80% found just once. Per the germline V gene, CDR1 is WNHNN and CDR2 is SYGVQD (reference sequence). There are 13 residues in the CDR3. J was trimmed by 8 bases and V by 5 bases; bases with no gene match: 8. This TCR came from a woman of 80 years or more with COVID-19, enrolled during active disease. Material: peripheral blood. The chain uses TRBV10-1 and TRBJ1-1; 7 nucleotides agree with TRBD1. CDR3 in amino acids: CASSNRQGSEAFF. In DNA form, the CDR3 reads TGCGCCAGCAGTAATCGACAGGGCTCCGAAGCTTTCTTT.